The 29 T cell receptor beta chains in this list originate from one sample, sequenced in a study of molecular identifiers for immune sequencing clone quantification. One entry per CDR3 protein results from TCRdb running MiXCR on the PCR reads. Here the sample spans 400,000 to 600,000 distinct CDR3 sequences, 20% to 25% being singletons. What was sequenced was naive CD8+ T cells from blood, with Jurkat cell RNA spiked in. Subset described: FACS-sorted CD8+CD4-CCR7+CD45RA+ naive T cells. The receptors originated from a human donor in good health. Some libraries in this study had Jurkat cell RNA spiked in.

This clonotype has just a few counts. The chain recombines TRBV20-1 with TRBJ1-5; 8 nucleotides match TRBD1. In germline, CDR1 is DFQATT, CDR2 SNEGSKA (reference sequence). J lost 4 bases, V lost 0 bases, and 8 bases had no gene match. This CDR3 comprises 16 residues. CDR3 amino acids: CSARDFRGLSNQPQHF. CDR3 sequence (DNA): TGCAGTGCTAGAGATTTCAGGGGGCTTTCAAATCAGCCCCAGCATTTT.

This clonotype came up once. One base away lies a much larger clone, so this may be a sequencing read error. The J gene is TRBJ2-7, the V gene TRBV5-1, with D possibly matching TRBD2 (6 bases). The CDR3 sequence is 14 residues long. Per germline, CDR1 SGHRS and CDR2 YFSETQ. CDR3 in DNA: TGCGCCAGAAGCTTGTTTTTAGGAGGGCACGAGCAGTACTTC. It is translated as CARSLFLGGHEQYF.

This clonotype was counted only a few times. This chain joins TRBV6-2 or TRBV6-3 and TRBJ1-5, with TRBD1 matching 12 bases. The CDR3 sequence is 17 residues long. The germline CDR1 and CDR2 sequences are MNHEY and SVGEGT. V shed 6 bases and J 5 bases; nucleotides not matched to a gene: 11. CDR3 residues: CASSYNTGTGGHQPQHF. DNA of the CDR3: TGTGCCAGCAGCTACAATACCGGGACAGGGGGCCATCAGCCCCAGCATTTT.

This clonotype was seen a few times. The chain uses TRBV10-3 and TRBJ2-4; 12 bases line up with TRBD1. V lost 3 bases and J lost 5; bases outside the gene matches: 5. Germline V CDR1 and CDR2: ENHRY, SYGVKD. The CDR3 extends over 16 amino acids. The CDR3 coding sequence is TGTGCCATCAGTGAAGGGGACAGGGGGCATGAAAACATTCAGTACTTC. It translates to CAISEGDRGHENIQYF.

The chain is built from TRBV5-5 and TRBJ2-7; D unresolved. The germline gives CDR1 SGHKS, CDR2 YYEKEE (reference sequence). The CDR3 has 15 residues. V lost 2 bases and J lost 0, with 12 bases in between. The DNA for the CDR3 is TGTGCCAGCAGCTTAGGGCTTTGCTACTCCTACGAGCAGTACTTC. Translated, it gives CASSLGLCYSYEQYF.

This rearrangement joins TRBV27 to TRBJ2-3; 10 bases match TRBD2. CDR3 length: 16 residues. Germline trimming cut 1 base from V and 8 bases from J; bases unmatched to any gene: 9. Germline lookup yields CDR1 MNHEY and CDR2 SMNVEV (reference sequence). The CDR3 here is CASSLLERGGIGTQYF. In nucleotides, the CDR3 is TGTGCCAGCAGTTTATTAGAGCGGGGGGGCATTGGTACGCAGTATTTT.

This clonotype showed up many times. This chain joins TRBV5-6 and TRBJ2-7; the match to TRBD1 covers 7 bases. Germline V lookup: CDR1 SGHDT, CDR2 YYEEEE. The length of the CDR3 is 12 residues. Trimming at V came to 2 bases and at J to 6 bases, leaving 2 bases not matched to a gene. In DNA form, the CDR3 reads TGTGCCAGCAGCTTTGGACAGGCCGAGCAGTACTTC. It translates to CASSFGQAEQYF.

The rearrangement links TRBV7-9 to TRBJ2-1, with TRBD1 identical over 11 bases. Germline V gives CDR1 SEHNR, CDR2 FQNEAQ (reference sequence). Trimming at V came to 4 bases and at J to 8 bases, leaving 4 bases not matched to a gene. The CDR3 runs 14 residues. DNA of the CDR3: TGTGCCAGCAGCTGGACAGGGGGCTTGGATGAGCAGTTCTTC. It yields the protein CASSWTGGLDEQFF.

This clonotype turned up a few times. The chain couples TRBV11-2 to TRBJ2-7; D possibly corresponds to TRBD2 (5 bases). The CDR3 sequence is 13 residues long. Trimming removed 5 bases from V and 4 bases from J, with 12 bases in between. Germline CDR1 SGHAT, CDR2 FQNNGV. The CDR3 DNA reads as TGTGCCAGCAGCCCGGGGTCGATATACGAGCAGTACTTC. This sequence encodes CASSPGSIYEQYF.

The chain uses TRBV18 and TRBJ1-4; 7 positions agree with TRBD1. This CDR3 comprises 15 residues. The germline gives CDR1 KGHSH, CDR2 LQKENI. Germline trimming cut 10 bases from V and 0 bases from J; bases unmatched to any gene: 8. DNA of the CDR3: TGTGCCAACCCGGACAGGCGAGCAACTAATGAAAAACTGTTTTTT. Its translation is CANPDRRATNEKLFF.

The chain uses TRBV7-9 and TRBJ2-3; tentative D call: TRBD1 (5 bases). CDR3 length equals 16 residues. Per the germline V gene, CDR1 is SEHNR and CDR2 is FQNEAQ (reference sequence). V was shortened by 1 base and J by 5 bases, with 16 bases between the two germline ends. The CDR3 loop reads CASSLVDRAPKDTQYF. CDR3 DNA sequence: TGTGCCAGCAGCTTAGTTGACAGAGCACCAAAAGATACGCAGTATTTT.

This clonotype was counted only a few times. The V gene is TRBV7-9, the J gene TRBJ1-6; weak D call: TRBD1 (5 bases). The V and J ends lost 5 bases and 3 bases respectively, with 14 bases between them. The CDR3 runs to 16 residues. Germline V gene sequence: CDR1 SEHNR, CDR2 FQNEAQ (reference sequence). The CDR3 spells CASSIDSGGYNSPLHF. In DNA, the CDR3 is TGTGCCAGCAGCATCGACAGTGGAGGCTATAATTCACCCCTCCACTTT.

This clonotype was seen a handful of times. This chain joins TRBV4-3 and TRBJ1-2, with 9 bases that match TRBD1. Looked up from germline, CDR1 is LGHNA and CDR2 is YSLEER. V lost 2 bases, J lost 6 bases, and 10 bases stayed unmatched. The CDR3 extends over 16 amino acids. The DNA of the CDR3 is TGCGCCAGCAGCCAACAACTGGGACAGGGAGTTAATGGCTACACCTTC. Protein: CASSQQLGQGVNGYTF.

This clonotype was recorded many times. The chain uses TRBV5-5 and TRBJ2-5, with D possibly matching TRBD2 (6 bases). There are 14 residues in the CDR3. V was clipped by 0 bases and J by 4 bases, with 10 bases between them. The germline CDR1 and CDR2 sequences are SGHKS and YYEKEE (reference sequence). This CDR3 is CASSLEPGGETQYF. The CDR3 DNA follows: TGTGCCAGCAGCTTGGAGCCCGGGGGAGAGACCCAGTACTTC.

In the case of this clonotype: A much more abundant neighbour one base away suggests this may be a read error. The gene calls are TRBV6-2 or TRBV6-3 and TRBJ1-1, with TRBD1 identical over 7 bases. J was trimmed by 9 bases and V by 5 bases; bases with no gene match: 3. Germline lookup yields CDR1 MNHEY and CDR2 SVGEGT. CDR3 length: 11 residues. The CDR3 region has the DNA TGTGCCAGCAGTGGACAGGAAAAAGCTTTCTTT. Translated, it gives CASSGQEKAFF.

Comment on this clonotype: This CDR3 fails to terminate in the conserved phenylalanine or tryptophan, so it likely reflects a read error. The chain carries TRBV7-8 and TRBJ1-5; possibly TRBD1 for D (5 bases). Germline assignment: CDR1 SGHVS and CDR2 FQNEAQ. Trimming stripped 7 bases from V and 6 bases from J, with 10 bases between. This CDR3 is 12 amino acids long. The CDR3 protein is CASTQGTQPQHL. DNA for the CDR3: TGTGCCAGCACCCAGGGAACTCAGCCCCAGCATCTT.

This clonotype appeared a few times. The V and J genes are TRBV20-1 and TRBJ2-3; TRBD2 is a possible D gene (6 bases). The CDR3 runs to 12 residues. Germline lookup yields CDR1 DFQATT and CDR2 SNEGSKA (reference sequence). V lost 3 bases, J lost 6 bases, and 10 bases lay in between. The CDR3 loop reads CSASRESDTQYF. The CDR3 DNA sequence: TGCAGTGCTAGCCGGGAGTCGGATACGCAGTATTTT.

The V gene is TRBV30, the J gene TRBJ2-3, with TRBD2 as a possible D gene (5 bases). V dropped 1 base and J dropped 0 bases, with 8 bases sitting between them. Germline values: CDR1 GTSNPN, CDR2 SVGIG (reference sequence). The CDR3 is 14 amino acids. CDR3 loop: CAWSAGSSTDTQYF. The DNA of the CDR3 is TGTGCCTGGAGTGCGGGGTCTAGCACAGATACGCAGTATTTT.

Only a few counts were recorded for this clonotype. The rearrangement links TRBV19 to TRBJ1-5; D is ambiguous. V lost 3 bases and J 0 bases, leaving 9 bases between the germline ends. The CDR3 length is 15 residues. Germline CDR1 reads LNHDA; CDR2 reads SQIVND (reference sequence). The CDR3 loop reads CASSMLQYSNQPQHF. In nucleotides, the CDR3 is TGTGCCAGTAGTATGTTACAATATAGCAATCAGCCCCAGCATTTT.

To note about this clonotype: One end of the junction does not line up with germline, which may come from a read error. This chain links TRBV7-9 with TRBJ2-3; D is unresolved. Germline CDR1 is SEHNR and CDR2 is FQNEAQ (reference sequence). CDR3 length: 12 residues. The CDR3 sequence: CASILDLDTQYF. The CDR3 region has the DNA TGTGCCAGCATCTTAGACCTAGATACGCAGTATTTT. Full variable domain (outside the CDR3, taken from reference TRBV7-9 and TRBJ2-3): DTGVSQNPRHKITKRGQNVTFRCDPISEHNRLYWYRQTLGQGPEFLTYFQNEAQLEKSRLLSDRFSAERPKGSFSTLEIQRTEQGDSAMYLCASILDLDTQYFGPGTRLTVL.

Concerning this clonotype itself: A much larger clone sits a single nucleotide away, making a read error possible. The CDR3 does not close with the conserved phenylalanine or tryptophan, likely indicating a read error. The chain is built from TRBV7-9 and TRBJ1-4, with TRBD1 matching over 7 bases. Germline trimming cut 5 bases from V and 6 bases from J; bases unmatched to any gene: 3. CDR1 SEHNR and CDR2 FQNEAQ come from the germline V gene (reference sequence). CDR3 length: 13 residues. Here the CDR3 reads CASSPGQDEKLFS. In nucleotides, the CDR3 is TGTGCCAGCAGCCCCGGACAGGATGAAAAACTGTTTTCT.

This chain connects TRBV20-1 to TRBJ2-2; D assignment may be TRBD1 or TRBD2 (5 bases each). This CDR3 has 14 amino acids. V was cut by 6 bases and J by 8 bases, with 19 bases left in between. Germline loops: CDR1 DFQATT, CDR2 SNEGSKA (reference sequence). For the CDR3, the DNA is TGCAGTGCCACCCGGGACGGAGGTCCTGGGGAGCTGTTTTTT. Residues: CSATRDGGPGELFF.

At least ten counts were recorded for this clonotype. V usage is TRBV28 and J usage is TRBJ1-4; 9 bases are shared with TRBD1. V shed 0 bases and J 6 bases; nucleotides not matched to a gene: 5. This CDR3 has 16 residues. The germline gives CDR1 MDHEN, CDR2 SYDVKM. The chain's CDR3 is CASSLWGTGSDEKLFF. The CDR3 region has the DNA TGTGCCAGCAGTTTATGGGGGACAGGGTCTGATGAAAAACTGTTTTTT.

V is TRBV28 and J is TRBJ1-5; D may be TRBD1 (6 bases). V gave up 0 bases and J gave up 0 bases, with 12 bases separating them. The CDR3 covers 17 residues. Germline CDR1 and CDR2: MDHEN and SYDVKM. DNA for the CDR3: TGTGCCAGCAGTTTATGGGACGGACAGATTAGCAATCAGCCCCAGCATTTT. Amino acids: CASSLWDGQISNQPQHF.

This clonotype was recorded a few times. V usage is TRBV4-2 and J usage is TRBJ2-7; a weak D match, TRBD1 (5 bases). V lost 1 base and J lost 6, with 13 bases in between. The CDR3 has 14 amino acids. Germline CDR1 reads LGHNA; CDR2 reads YNFKEQ. The DNA of the CDR3 is TGTGCCAGCAGCCAAGTACCAGGGTTCAGCGAGCAGTACTTC. Encoded protein: CASSQVPGFSEQYF.

The chain employs TRBV6-2 or TRBV6-3 and TRBJ2-3; 10 bases agree with TRBD1. V lost 6 bases, J lost 2 bases, and 14 bases stayed unmatched. Per the germline V gene, CDR1 is MNHEY and CDR2 is SVGEGT. The CDR3 loop spans 18 amino acids. The CDR3: CASRQQPGQGSLTDTQYF. CDR3 sequence (DNA): TGTGCCAGCAGACAGCAACCGGGACAGGGGTCCCTCACAGATACGCAGTATTTT.

The chain uses TRBV20-1 and TRBJ2-4; 7 nucleotides line up with TRBD2. The CDR3 runs to 23 residues. The trim removed 3 bases at V and 0 bases at J, leaving 29 bases unmatched. The germline CDR1 and CDR2 sequences are DFQATT and SNEGSKA (reference sequence). Here the CDR3 DNA reads TGCAGTGCTAGGATATCAAGCTCCCGGAGCGGGAAGGGATTGTTCGTAGCCAAAAACATTCAGTACTTC. Translating gives CSARISSSRSGKGLFVAKNIQYF.

Concerning this clonotype: A much bigger clone sits one base away, suggesting this may be a read error. The V and J genes are TRBV9 and TRBJ2-7, with 7 bases matching TRBD2. The CDR3 covers 15 residues. Germline V gene lookup returns CDR1 SGDLS and CDR2 YYNGEE. CDR3 coding DNA: TGTGCCGGCAGCCCAGGGCCCGGGACTACCTACGAGCAGTACTTC. This codes for CAGSPGPGTTYEQYF.

This chain uses TRBV29-1 with TRBJ2-7; TRBD1 is a possible D gene (6 bases). The germline V gene has CDR1 SQVTM and CDR2 ANQGSEA. The CDR3 contains 14 residues. V gave up 4 bases and J gave up 1 base, with 14 bases separating them. For the CDR3, the DNA is TGCAGCGTTGTATTAGGACAGAGTTCCTACGAGCAGTACTTC. This codes for CSVVLGQSSYEQYF.